Below, 29 T cell receptor beta chains from the same sample are listed, as sequenced in a study of T-cell memory formation after mild COVID-19. MiXCR, run by TCRdb on the 5' RACE reads, gives a single entry per CDR3 protein. The sample records about 340,000 distinct CDR3 sequences, around 20% being singletons. Sequencing was performed on PBMCs or a T cell subset sorted from them (not recorded which). The receptors shown here come from an adult woman who had mild COVID-19 (a few samples of this study predate the infection). Cell type and time point are not known.

The J gene is TRBJ2-5, the V gene TRBV6-2 or TRBV6-3, with D uncertain. The CDR3 is 11 amino acids. V gave up 8 bases and J gave up 5 bases, with 9 bases separating them. Germline V gene data show CDR1 as MNHEY and CDR2 as SVGEGT. The CDR3 nucleotides read TGTGCCAGCCCGGCCGAGGAGACCCAGTACTTC. Translated, it gives CASPAEETQYF.

This rearrangement joins TRBV7-9 to TRBJ1-2; 12 bases are shared with TRBD1. Per germline, CDR1 SEHNR and CDR2 FQNEAQ (reference sequence). Trimming took 6 bases from V and 4 from J; bases not matched to a gene: 6. This CDR3 has 15 amino acids. CDR3 amino acids: CASSYGTGGSYGYTF. The CDR3 DNA reads TGTGCCAGCAGTTATGGGACAGGGGGCAGCTATGGCTACACCTTC.

The V gene is TRBV3-1, the J gene TRBJ2-2; 9 nucleotides match TRBD1. Germline CDR1 LGHDT, CDR2 YNNKEL (reference sequence). Unmatched junction bases numbered 4, after V lost 4 bases and J lost 1 base. The CDR3 sequence is 16 residues long. The CDR3 sequence: CASSPWTGENTGELFF. The CDR3 bases are TGTGCCAGCAGCCCGTGGACAGGGGAGAACACCGGGGAGCTGTTTTTT.

This clonotype was observed a few times. The V and J genes are TRBV20-1 and TRBJ2-2; 9 bases line up with TRBD2. This CDR3 is built from 15 residues. The J segment lost 4 bases and the V segment lost 5 bases, leaving 8 bases of the junction unmatched. Germline V CDR1 and CDR2: DFQATT, SNEGSKA (reference sequence). CDR3 DNA: TGCAGTGCTCCTAGGAGTAGCGGGGGCACCGGGGAGCTGTTTTTT. Protein sequence: CSAPRSSGGTGELFF.

This clonotype was seen a few times. This chain uses TRBV18 with TRBJ1-1; TRBD1 matches 8 bases. With 6 bases clipped from V and 8 bases from J, the junction kept 11 bases outside the gene matches. Germline V gene data show CDR1 as KGHSH and CDR2 as LQKENI. The CDR3 is 14 amino acids. CDR3 residues: CASSGGQGVSEAFF. The CDR3, as DNA: TGTGCCAGCTCGGGCGGACAGGGTGTTTCAGAAGCTTTCTTT.

This sequence joins TRBV7-3 and TRBJ2-3; 9 bases align to TRBD1. The CDR3 length is 12 residues. Trimming cost V 5 bases and J 13 bases; bases outside gene matches: 7. CDR1 is SGHTA and CDR2 is FQGTGA in the germline V gene. CDR3 nucleotide sequence: TGTGCCAGCAGCCCCGGGACAGGGCCGGAGTATTTT. Translated, it gives CASSPGTGPEYF. The full variable domain, its missing parts supplied by reference TRBV7-3 and TRBJ2-3, is GAGVSQTPSNKVTEKGKYVELRCDPISGHTALYWYRQSLGQGPEFLIYFQGTGAADDSGLPNDRFFAVRPEGSVSTLKIQRTERGDSAVYLCASSPGTGPEYFGPGTRLTVL.

This sequence joins TRBV5-4 and TRBJ2-3; possibly TRBD1 for D (6 bases). The germline V gene encodes CDR1 SGHNT and CDR2 YYREEE (reference sequence). The CDR3 covers 12 residues. The V and J ends lost 6 bases and 9 bases respectively, with 14 bases between them. The CDR3 DNA is TGTGCCAGCAAACGTAAGCAGGGGACGCAGTATTTT. This translates into CASKRKQGTQYF. Together with reference TRBV5-4 and TRBJ2-3, the CDR3 gives the full variable domain: ETGVTQSPTHLIKTRGQQVTLRCSSQSGHNTVSWYQQALGQGPQFIFQYYREEENGRGNFPPRFSGLQFPNYSSELNVNALELDDSALYLCASKRKQGTQYFGPGTRLTVL.

This clonotype was picked up a small number of times. This rearrangement joins TRBV6-5 to TRBJ2-2, with 8 bases fitting TRBD2. V lost 6 bases and J lost 7; bases outside the gene matches: 13. The CDR3 has 16 residues. Per germline, CDR1 MNHEY and CDR2 SVGAGI. The CDR3 region is CASSTAVPAGGGELFF. Here the CDR3 DNA reads TGTGCCAGCAGCACCGCTGTGCCTGCGGGAGGCGGGGAGCTGTTTTTT.

This clonotype was detected only a few times. This chain links TRBV5-1 with TRBJ2-5, with 8 bases aligning to TRBD2. The germline V gene has CDR1 SGHRS and CDR2 YFSETQ. The trim removed 0 bases at V and 5 bases at J, leaving 9 bases unmatched. The CDR3 covers 16 residues. CDR3 in DNA: TGCGCCAGCAGCTTGGGTCCAGCGGGAGAGTTGGAGACCCAGTACTTC. As protein: CASSLGPAGELETQYF.

J is TRBJ2-2 and V is TRBV7-8, with TRBD1 as a possible D gene (6 bases). CDR1 and CDR2 (germline): SGHVS, FQNEAQ. V lost 4 bases and J lost 3, with 12 bases in between. The CDR3 consists of 15 residues. This CDR3 reads CASSSQGRDTGELFF. Here the CDR3 DNA reads TGTGCCAGCAGCTCTCAGGGGCGAGACACCGGGGAGCTGTTTTTT.

In its sample, this clonotype was seen a few times. The chain has TRBV4-1 and TRBJ1-1; D call uncertain. Germline CDR1 MGHRA, CDR2 YSYEKL. Trimming removed 1 base from V and 7 bases from J, with 10 bases in between. This CDR3 spans 13 amino acids. CDR3 sequence: CASSQVVGFEAFF. The CDR3 DNA is TGCGCCAGCAGCCAAGTGGTTGGGTTTGAAGCTTTCTTT.

This clonotype appeared a few times. The genes are TRBV7-6 and TRBJ2-3, with a weak D call TRBD1 (5 bases). Trimming took off 1 base at V and 1 base at J, with 15 bases between the two ends. This CDR3 is 17 amino acids long. Germline V gives CDR1 SGHVS, CDR2 FNYEAQ. The CDR3 nucleotides read TGTGCCAGCAGCTTAGGGGTGACAGCCTCCGGCACAGATACGCAGTATTTT. Protein: CASSLGVTASGTDTQYF.

This clonotype was seen a handful of times. This chain links TRBV29-1 with TRBJ2-1; no firm D call. The length of the CDR3 is 14 residues. CDR1 and CDR2 from the germline V gene are SQVTM and ANQGSEA. V was clipped by 3 bases and J by 0 bases, with 9 bases between them. DNA of the CDR3: TGCAGCGTTGACACCACGGGCTCCTACAATGAGCAGTTCTTC. Protein sequence: CSVDTTGSYNEQFF.

The chain uses TRBV4-2 and TRBJ2-1; TRBD2 matches 11 bases. The CDR3 covers 16 residues. Germline CDR1 is LGHNA and CDR2 is YNFKEQ. Trimming removed 0 bases from V and 9 bases from J; junction bases left unmatched: 7. CDR3 region: CASSQDFLAGGREQFF. The CDR3, as DNA: TGTGCCAGCAGCCAAGATTTTCTAGCGGGGGGACGTGAGCAGTTCTTC.

The V call is TRBV7-2, the J call TRBJ1-2; D gene unclear. The V end lost 1 base, the J end lost 4 bases, and 10 bases lay between the germline ends. CDR3 length: 14 residues. Germline CDR1 is SGHTA and CDR2 is FQGNSA. CDR3 bases: TGTGCCAGCAGCTTAGAAAGGGTGGGCTATGGCTACACCTTC. Protein: CASSLERVGYGYTF.

This clonotype was detected a few times. The chain couples TRBV20-1 to TRBJ2-7, with a tentative D call TRBD1 (6 bases). V lost 3 bases, J lost 5 bases, and 11 bases lay in between. Germline CDR1 DFQATT, CDR2 SNEGSKA (reference sequence). This CDR3 is 12 amino acids long. The CDR3 DNA sequence: TGCAGTGCTAGCACTGGACAGAACGAGCAGTACTTC. This codes for CSASTGQNEQYF.

This clonotype was counted many times. This sequence joins TRBV12-3 or TRBV12-4 and TRBJ2-2; D perhaps matches TRBD1 (6 bases). V lost 4 bases and J 8 bases, leaving 11 bases between the germline ends. This CDR3 is built from 13 residues. As DNA, the CDR3 is TGTGCCAGCAGTTCTGCACAGGGAGGGGAGCTGTTTTTT. As protein: CASSSAQGGELFF.

In its sample, this clonotype was seen a few times. The gene calls are TRBV11-3 and TRBJ2-1; possible D gene TRBD1, 6 bases. V was clipped by 4 bases and J by 5 bases, with 12 bases between them. This CDR3 region has 14 residues. The germline gives CDR1 SGHNT, CDR2 YENEEA. The CDR3 here is CASSSRTANNEQFF. Here the CDR3 DNA reads TGTGCCAGCAGCTCCCGGACAGCGAACAATGAGCAGTTCTTC.

This chain joins TRBV6-6 and TRBJ1-1, with D tentatively TRBD1 (5 bases). The V and J ends lost 1 base and 7 bases respectively, with 16 bases between them. Germline V gene lookup returns CDR1 MNHNY and CDR2 SVGAGI (reference sequence). This CDR3 contains 15 residues. The CDR3 sequence: CASSYFRGPPFEAFF. DNA for the CDR3: TGTGCCAGCAGTTACTTCCGGGGCCCACCGTTTGAAGCTTTCTTT.

In its sample, this clonotype was seen a few times. The chain couples TRBV11-2 to TRBJ2-1, with 11 bases aligning to TRBD2. The CDR3 is made up of 19 amino acids. Germline loops: CDR1 SGHAT, CDR2 FQNNGV. J lost 6 bases, V lost 2 bases, and 15 bases had no gene match. CDR3 bases: TGTGCCAGCAGCTTAAAGGATGGACTAGCGGGTAAAGTAAGCAATGAGCAGTTCTTC. Translating it yields CASSLKDGLAGKVSNEQFF.

This chain connects TRBV5-1 to TRBJ1-6, with 9 bases matching TRBD1. The CDR3 extends over 15 amino acids. CDR1 SGHRS and CDR2 YFSETQ come from the germline V gene. J gave up 7 bases and V 0 bases, and 2 bases lay outside the gene matches. The CDR3 bases are TGCGCCAGCAGCTTGGGGACAGGGGTCAATTCACCCCTCCACTTT. The encoded protein is CASSLGTGVNSPLHF.

This clonotype was detected only a few times. V gene TRBV12-3 or TRBV12-4 combines with J gene TRBJ2-7; TRBD1 aligns across 10 bases. The CDR3 has 14 residues. After removal of 6 bases from V and 3 bases from J, the junction contained 5 bases not matched to a gene. DNA of the CDR3: TGTGCCAGCAGGCAGACAGGGGGCGGCTACGAGCAGTACTTC. It yields the protein CASRQTGGGYEQYF.

This clonotype was counted many times. The chain is built from TRBV5-1 and TRBJ1-2; D not resolved. Germline assignment: CDR1 SGHRS and CDR2 YFSETQ. The CDR3 length is 14 residues. V gave up 0 bases and J gave up 10 bases, with 16 bases separating them. Here the CDR3 reads CASSLVAGTSLYTF. The CDR3 DNA reads TGCGCCAGCAGCTTGGTGGCTGGAACCTCTCTCTACACCTTC.

J is TRBJ2-7 and V is TRBV11-2, with D perhaps matching TRBD2 (6 bases). The CDR3 sequence is 14 residues long. V lost 3 bases and J lost 1, with 10 bases in between. Germline CDR1 SGHAT, CDR2 FQNNGV. The CDR3 here is CASSFGTFSYEQYF. The DNA for the CDR3 is TGTGCCAGCAGCTTCGGGACTTTTTCCTACGAGCAGTACTTC.

This chain links TRBV10-3 with TRBJ1-2; 12 nucleotides agree with TRBD1. This CDR3 is built from 15 residues. V dropped 4 bases and J dropped 2; count of bases not matched to a gene: 2. CDR1 and CDR2 from the germline V gene are ENHRY and SYGVKD. CDR3 DNA sequence: TGTGCCATCAGTGGGGGACAGGGGGCCAACTATGGCTACACCTTC. It encodes CAISGGQGANYGYTF.

This clonotype was seen only a few times. The chain recombines TRBV2 with TRBJ2-3; D unclear. The CDR3 is made up of 14 amino acids. Germline V CDR1 and CDR2: SNHLY, FYNNEI. Trimming removed 2 bases at V and 2 bases at J, with 8 bases between. This CDR3 reads CASSEKTYTDTQYF. The CDR3 DNA follows: TGTGCCAGCAGTGAAAAGACCTACACAGATACGCAGTATTTT.

This clonotype has ten or more counts. The chain couples TRBV2 to TRBJ2-2; maybe TRBD1 (5 bases). Germline loops: CDR1 SNHLY, CDR2 FYNNEI. The CDR3 has 17 amino acids. Trimming removed 2 bases from V and 4 bases from J, with 17 bases in between. CDR3 DNA sequence: TGTGCCAGCAGTGAACTGGGGCAGATGGTAGGCACCGGGGAGCTGTTTTTT. Its translation is CASSELGQMVGTGELFF. The entire variable domain, with the rest obtained from reference TRBV2 and TRBJ2-2, is as follows: EPEVTQTPSHQVTQMGQEVILRCVPISNHLYFYWYRQILGQKVEFLVSFYNNEISEKSEIFDDQFSVERPDGSNFTLKIRSTKLEDSAMYFCASSELGQMVGTGELFFGEGSRLTVL.

This chain connects TRBV30 to TRBJ2-2, with D possibly TRBD2 on 5 matching bases. Per the germline V gene, CDR1 is GTSNPN and CDR2 is SVGIG (reference sequence). CDR3 length equals 15 residues. V lost 4 bases, J lost 4 bases, and 16 bases lay in between. Here the CDR3 DNA reads TGTGCCTGGATCCCCCCCCCGGGGAGCACCGGGGAGCTGTTTTTT. Protein sequence: CAWIPPPGSTGELFF.

V is TRBV30 and J is TRBJ2-1, with D possibly matching TRBD2 (5 bases). Germline V gives CDR1 GTSNPN, CDR2 SVGIG (reference sequence). The germline V and J ends were trimmed by 0 bases and 4 bases, with 7 bases remaining between them. This CDR3 spans 13 amino acids. The CDR3 DNA reads TGTGCCTGGAGTGTAGGAGGTTACAATGAGCAGTTCTTC. Residues: CAWSVGGYNEQFF.